This passage covers 6 T cell receptor beta chains from one sample sequenced in a study of Graves' ophthalmopathy and Graves' hyperthyroidism (dated by TCRdb to about 2018). The data were produced on an Illumina HiSeq 2000. TCR beta CDR3 regions were amplified from RNA transcripts for repertoire sequencing. A first-round RT-PCR used HTBI primers with the Qiagen OneStep RT-PCR kit, followed by a second-round multiplex PCR, size selection and purification. In TCRdb, the public reads were trimmed at Q25 with fastp and aligned with MiXCR, with productive beta chains retained. Rows with a matching CDR3 protein are joined into one entry that keeps the most common DNA and genes. A total of some 520,000 distinct CDR3 sequences appear in this sample, roughly an eighth of them only once. The ten largest clones capture over 7.5% of the sample. The source material was blood. These receptors came from a woman aged 25-40 years with Graves' ophthalmopathy. Donor details come from another sample of the same person, matched by shared clones.

This clonotype was recorded at least ten times. The chain combines TRBV2 with TRBJ2-7, with D maybe TRBD1 (5 bases). In germline, CDR1 is SNHLY, CDR2 FYNNEI. The CDR3 has 15 amino acids. The germline V and J ends were trimmed by 3 bases and 5 bases, with 17 bases remaining between them. The CDR3 nucleotides read TGTGCCAGCAGTGACGTCGGAGCAGGGTCCAACGAGCAGTACTTC. It specifies CASSDVGAGSNEQYF. The full variable domain, in which reference TRBV2 and TRBJ2-7 provide the parts outside the CDR3, is EPEVTQTPSHQVTQMGQEVILRCVPISNHLYFYWYRQILGQKVEFLVSFYNNEISEKSEIFDDQFSVERPDGSNFTLKIRSTKLEDSAMYFCASSDVGAGSNEQYFGPGTRLTVT.

At least ten counts were recorded for this clonotype. The chain recombines TRBV12-3 or TRBV12-4 with TRBJ1-2; TRBD1 matches at 9 bases. Trimming removed 4 bases from V and 5 bases from J; junction bases left unmatched: 8. CDR3 length: 15 amino acids. CDR3 coding DNA: TGTGCCAGCAGTTATGGGACAGGGACGAATTATGGCTACACCTTC. Translating gives CASSYGTGTNYGYTF.

This clonotype was picked up one time. This chain joins TRBV20-1 and TRBJ2-7, with D hard to call. Looked up from germline, CDR1 is DFQATT and CDR2 is SNEGSKA (reference sequence). V gave up 0 bases and J gave up 3 bases, with 21 bases separating them. CDR3 length: 17 amino acids. The CDR3 loop is CSARDGGVFPKIYEQYF. CDR3 DNA: TGCAGTGCTAGAGATGGTGGGGTCTTCCCCAAGATCTACGAGCAGTACTTC.

This clonotype was seen ten or more times. V gene TRBV5-1 combines with J gene TRBJ2-7, with D perhaps being TRBD1 or TRBD2 (5 bases each). Germline assignment: CDR1 SGHRS and CDR2 YFSETQ. CDR3 length equals 14 residues. V gave up 0 bases and J gave up 3 bases, with 10 bases separating them. In DNA, the CDR3 is TGCGCCAGCAGCTTGGAGTGGGGGTACTACGAGCAGTACTTC. It specifies CASSLEWGYYEQYF.

At least ten counts were recorded for this clonotype. The V call is TRBV6-1, the J call TRBJ1-1; D remains unclear. Germline V gives CDR1 MNHNS, CDR2 SASEGT. The CDR3 extends over 13 amino acids. V lost 6 bases to trimming and J lost 5 bases, with 13 bases between them. The CDR3 DNA follows: TGTGCCAGCAGGGGAAAGGTAGGGACTGAAGCTTTCTTT. As protein: CASRGKVGTEAFF.

At least ten counts were recorded for this clonotype. V usage is TRBV29-1 and J usage is TRBJ2-4, with D hard to call. Germline loops: CDR1 SQVTM, CDR2 ANQGSEA. The CDR3 runs to 13 residues. With 6 bases removed from V and 2 bases from J, the gap between germline ends came to 11 bases. The CDR3 here is CSVGRLTKNIQYF. The CDR3 region has the DNA TGCAGCGTGGGAAGATTAACCAAAAACATTCAGTACTTC.